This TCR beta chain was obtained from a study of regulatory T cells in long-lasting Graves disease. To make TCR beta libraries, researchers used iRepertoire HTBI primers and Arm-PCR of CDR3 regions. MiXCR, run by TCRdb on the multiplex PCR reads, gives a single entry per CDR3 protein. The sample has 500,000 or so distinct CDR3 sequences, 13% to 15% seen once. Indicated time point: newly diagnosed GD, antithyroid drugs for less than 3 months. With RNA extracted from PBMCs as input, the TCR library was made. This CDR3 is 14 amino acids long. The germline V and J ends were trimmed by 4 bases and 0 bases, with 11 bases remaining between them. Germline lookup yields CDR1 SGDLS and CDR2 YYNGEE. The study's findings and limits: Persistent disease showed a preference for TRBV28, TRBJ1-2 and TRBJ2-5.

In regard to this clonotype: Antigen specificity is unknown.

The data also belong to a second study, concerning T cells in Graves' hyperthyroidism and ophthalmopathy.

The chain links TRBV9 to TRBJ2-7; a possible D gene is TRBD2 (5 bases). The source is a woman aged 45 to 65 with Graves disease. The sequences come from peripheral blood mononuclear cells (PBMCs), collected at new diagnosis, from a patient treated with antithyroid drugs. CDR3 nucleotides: TGTGCCAGCAGCAGGGAGTGGAGCTCCTACGAGCAGTACTTC. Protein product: CASSREWSSYEQYF.